The text below deals with one T cell receptor (beta chain). As yet, its antigen is unknown. The CDR3 is 14 residues long. V lost 5 bases and J lost 1, with 15 bases in between. The germline V gene has CDR1 DFQATT and CDR2 SNEGSKA (reference sequence). TCRdb passed the 5' RACE reads through MiXCR, listing each CDR3 protein once. The data show hundreds of thousands of distinct CDR3 sequences, 18% seen once. These data are taken from a study of identical twins. Findings and caveats of the study: Models underestimated out-of-frame TCR alpha sharing in monozygotic twins. Twin pairs' shared out-of-frame alpha sequences were enriched in low generation probability.

These data also featured in a second study, about T cells expressing NK-cell markers. That source notes: It was sorted CD3+CD56-NKG2C+, CD3+CD56+NKG2C- and CD3+CD56+NKG2C+ T cells that provided the TCR beta repertoires.

This clonotype originated in a woman aged 18 to 35 in good health. The chain carries TRBV20-1 and TRBJ2-7, with D unclear. The sample comprised PBMCs. CDR3 DNA: TGCAGTGCTCGCTCCTCGACTGTTTCCTACGAGCAGTACTTC. It is translated as CSARSSTVSYEQYF.